The present T cell receptor beta chain was sequenced within a study of blood T cell repertoires in COVID-19. Study-wide background: Sources were T cells, B-cell-depleted T cells, or PBMCs; the material itself was cDNA or gDNA.

Data came from immunoSEQ multiplex PCR; TCRdb stores just in-frame clones and leaves some out. The data contain hundreds of thousands of clones, approximately 77% of them seen just once; the ten biggest clones take up approximately 4%. This clone was observed a single time. This CDR3 is built from 12 residues. In germline, CDR1 is MNHEY, CDR2 SVGAGI. Trimming took 2 bases from V and 10 from J, leaving 11 bases between them. This TCR was recovered from an elderly woman with acute or convalescent COVID-19. This chain joins TRBV6-5 and TRBJ1-1; no clear D gene. Sequencing was performed on peripheral blood. DNA of the CDR3: TGTGCCAGCAGTTACCTTGGGGAGGGAGCTTTCTTT. It yields the protein CASSYLGEGAFF.